This entry lists 30 T cell receptor beta chains sequenced from one sample in a study of blood T cell repertoires in COVID-19. Libraries were prepared by immunoSEQ multiplex PCR; TCRdb keeps only in-frame clonotypes and omits some of them. The sample consists of about 150,000 clones, roughly 84% of them appearing once. Material: peripheral blood. These receptors all come from a man aged 25-45 years with COVID-19, enrolled during active disease.

The V and J genes are TRBV19 and TRBJ2-7; TRBD1 might be the D (5 bases). Trimming stripped 6 bases from V and 1 base from J, with 13 bases between. CDR3 length: 14 residues. Germline V gene data show CDR1 as LNHDA and CDR2 as SQIVND (reference sequence). The CDR3 loop reads CASRTDSDSYEQYF. The CDR3 DNA follows: TGTGCCAGTAGGACCGACAGTGATTCCTACGAGCAGTACTTC.

The chain combines TRBV24-1 with TRBJ2-5, with D tentatively TRBD2 (7 bases). Germline V gene data show CDR1 as KGHDR and CDR2 as SFDVKD. CDR3 length equals 13 residues. The V and J ends lost 6 bases and 7 bases respectively, with 14 bases between them. In DNA, the CDR3 is TGTGCCACCAGTTCACTAGGGGGGGGGACCCAGTACTTC. It yields the protein CATSSLGGGTQYF.

The chain combines TRBV12-1 with TRBJ1-1; the table's D gene call, TRBD1, was not cross checked with the DNA. TRBV12-1 is marked as a pseudogene. The CDR3 contains 17 residues. The CDR3, as DNA: TGTGCCAGCAGCTTTGTTATAACAGGGGACAGTTGCACTGAAGCTTTCTTT. It translates to CASSFVITGDSCTEAFF.

This clone was seen once. The DNA of the CDR3 is TGTGCCAGCAGCTTGGGCCGTGAGAGGCCCTATGGCTACACCTTC. This encodes CASSLGRERPYGYTF. The chain is built from TRBV5-6 and TRBJ1-2, with no clear D. The CDR3 length is 15 residues. Between the trimmed V and J ends, which lost 0 bases and 4 bases, there was a span of 13 bases. Germline V gene data show CDR1 as SGHDT and CDR2 as YYEEEE.

V gene TRBV10-3 combines with J gene TRBJ2-7; 10 nucleotides match TRBD1. The trim removed 6 bases at V and 2 bases at J, leaving 4 bases unmatched. The germline V gene has CDR1 ENHRY and CDR2 SYGVKD. This CDR3 has 14 residues. In DNA form, the CDR3 reads TGTGCCATCAGCTACGGGACAGGGGCCTACGAGCAGTACTTC. Protein: CAISYGTGAYEQYF.

The chain has TRBV24-1 and TRBJ2-1; 7 bases map to TRBD2. The J segment lost 9 bases and the V segment lost 8 bases, leaving 15 bases of the junction unmatched. Germline CDR1 is KGHDR and CDR2 is SFDVKD. The CDR3 is made up of 15 amino acids. The CDR3 loop reads CATTTGGAGYGEQFF. DNA of the CDR3: TGTGCCACCACCACTGGCGGAGCGGGATATGGTGAGCAGTTCTTC.

The chain recombines TRBV25-1 with TRBJ2-3; perhaps TRBD2 as D (5 bases). Trimming cost V 4 bases and J 3 bases, with 11 bases left between them. The CDR3 extends over 14 amino acids. The germline V gene encodes CDR1 MGHDK and CDR2 SYGVNS. CDR3 bases: TGTGCCAGCAGTGGACTATGGAGGACAGATACGCAGTATTTT. Its protein product is CASSGLWRTDTQYF.

V and J are TRBV19 and TRBJ2-1, with 12 bases fitting TRBD2. CDR1 and CDR2 from the germline V gene are LNHDA and SQIVND (reference sequence). The V gene end was trimmed by 6 bases and the J gene end by 10 bases; junction bases not matched to a gene: 4. The CDR3 consists of 13 residues. CDR3 DNA sequence: TGTGCCAGTAGGCCTACTAGCGGGGGGGAGCAGTTCTTC. It codes for CASRPTSGGEQFF.

This clone has more than one count but fewer than ten. V is TRBV19 and J is TRBJ2-2; weak D call: TRBD1 (6 bases). Germline V gives CDR1 LNHDA, CDR2 SQIVND (reference sequence). V lost 7 bases, J lost 1 base, and 10 bases lay in between. CDR3 length equals 14 residues. The CDR3 here is CASKAQGNTGELFF. CDR3 nucleotide sequence: TGTGCCAGTAAGGCACAGGGGAACACCGGGGAGCTGTTTTTT.

This rearrangement joins TRBV3-1 (or the pseudogene TRBV3-2) to TRBJ1-3; D is perhaps TRBD1 (5 bases). This CDR3 is 15 amino acids long. The germline V gene encodes CDR1 LGHDT and CDR2 YNNKEL (reference sequence). V was clipped by 0 bases and J by 5 bases, with 11 bases between them. The CDR3 spells CASSQESGGRNTIYF. The CDR3 DNA follows: TGTGCCAGCAGCCAAGAGTCCGGGGGACGAAACACCATATATTTT.

The V and J genes are TRBV29-1 and TRBJ2-3, with 7 bases aligning to TRBD2. Germline assignment: CDR1 SQVTM and CDR2 ANQGSEA. The CDR3 length is 14 residues. Trimming at V came to 4 bases and at J to 4 bases, leaving 8 bases not matched to a gene. The CDR3: CSVVGGSSADTQYF. In DNA, the CDR3 is TGCAGCGTTGTGGGCGGGAGCTCGGCAGATACGCAGTATTTT.

The chain carries TRBV9 and TRBJ2-1; weak D call: TRBD2 (5 bases). Germline V CDR1 and CDR2: SGDLS, YYNGEE. Trimming took off 0 bases at V and 0 bases at J, with 10 bases between the two ends. This CDR3 is 16 amino acids long. DNA for the CDR3: TGTGCCAGCAGCGTAGAGGACTGGAGCTCCTACAATGAGCAGTTCTTC. This encodes CASSVEDWSSYNEQFF.

The chain employs TRBV19 and TRBJ1-6; D might be TRBD1 (5 bases). The CDR3 consists of 14 residues. The V end lost 4 bases, the J end lost 10 bases, and 14 bases lay between the germline ends. Germline V gives CDR1 LNHDA, CDR2 SQIVND (reference sequence). The CDR3 DNA reads as TGTGCCAGTAGTAGCTCCAGGGTCACATCACCCCTCCACTTT. Translation gives CASSSSRVTSPLHF.

This clone was observed once. The V call is TRBV2, the J call TRBJ2-7, with TRBD2 matching 10 bases. Germline V gene data show CDR1 as SNHLY and CDR2 as FYNNEI. The CDR3 totals 14 residues. The trim removed 5 bases at V and 2 bases at J, leaving 3 bases unmatched. CDR3 loop: CASSSGLAPYEQYF. The CDR3 DNA is TGTGCCAGCAGTTCGGGACTAGCGCCCTACGAGCAGTACTTC.

The rearrangement links TRBV7-2 to TRBJ1-1, with D uncertain. This CDR3 has 14 residues. The V and J ends lost 0 bases and 2 bases respectively, with 7 bases between them. The germline gives CDR1 SGHTA, CDR2 FQGNSA. Here the CDR3 reads CASSLAGRNTEAFF. CDR3 nucleotide sequence: TGTGCCAGCAGCTTAGCGGGCAGAAACACTGAAGCTTTCTTT.

The V gene is TRBV3-1 (or the pseudogene TRBV3-2), the J gene TRBJ2-3; D is perhaps TRBD1 (5 bases). V was pared by 0 bases and J by 5 bases, with 12 bases between. Germline CDR1 and CDR2: LGHDT and YNNKEL (reference sequence). There are 15 residues in the CDR3. CDR3 protein: CASSQDRQGRDTQYF. The CDR3 DNA follows: TGTGCCAGCAGCCAAGACCGGCAGGGAAGAGATACGCAGTATTTT.

The chain recombines TRBV19 with TRBJ1-6, with 8 bases matching TRBD1. The trim removed 1 base at V and 10 bases at J, leaving 6 bases unmatched. Looked up from germline, CDR1 is LNHDA and CDR2 is SQIVND (reference sequence). The CDR3 runs 15 residues. This CDR3 is CASSIGGRGRSPLHF. CDR3 DNA: TGTGCCAGTAGTATAGGAGGCAGGGGGCGCTCACCCCTCCACTTT. The full variable domain, with the rest looked up from reference TRBV19 and TRBJ1-6, is DGGITQSPKYLFRKEGQNVTLSCEQNLNHDAMYWYRQDPGQGLRLIYYSQIVNDFQKGDIAEGYSVSREKKESFPLTVTSAQKNPTAFYLCASSIGGRGRSPLHFGNGTRLTVT.

This clone occurred once. The genes are TRBV5-6 and TRBJ2-7; D is perhaps TRBD2 (6 bases). Trimming shortened V by 1 base and J by 7 bases, and 18 bases separated the two germline ends. This CDR3 region has 15 residues. CDR1 and CDR2 from the germline V gene are SGHDT and YYEEEE. CDR3 nucleotides: TGTGCCAGCAGCTTGAAACGGGAGTATGTTGCGGAGCAGTACTTC. Protein: CASSLKREYVAEQYF. Supplemented by reference TRBV5-6 and TRBJ2-7, the full variable domain reads DAGVTQSPTHLIKTRGQQVTLRCSPKSGHDTVSWYQQALGQGPQFIFQYYEEEERQRGNFPDRFSGHQFPNYSSELNVNALLLGDSALYLCASSLKREYVAEQYFGPGTRLTVT.

The V and J genes are TRBV7-9 and TRBJ2-5, with 9 bases aligning to TRBD1. CDR1 and CDR2 from the germline V gene are SEHNR and FQNEAQ (reference sequence). The J segment lost 4 bases and the V segment lost 7 bases, leaving 10 bases of the junction unmatched. CDR3 length: 15 amino acids. CDR3 sequence (DNA): TGTGCCAGCACCAAAGGTGGGACAGGGCGAGAGACCCAGTACTTC. Amino acids: CASTKGGTGRETQYF.

V gene TRBV14 combines with J gene TRBJ1-3, with D tentatively TRBD1 (5 bases). Germline V gene lookup returns CDR1 SGHDN and CDR2 FVKESK. CDR3 length: 15 residues. Trimming removed 8 bases from V and 2 bases from J, with 16 bases in between. The CDR3 loop reads CASGLFIGAGNTIYF. The CDR3 bases are TGTGCCAGCGGCCTGTTCATAGGGGCTGGAAACACCATATATTTT.

This clone was observed a few times. This sequence joins TRBV19 and TRBJ2-3; the D is unclear. The V end was cut by 1 base, the J end by 2 bases, with 4 bases between. Germline V gene lookup returns CDR1 LNHDA and CDR2 SQIVND (reference sequence). The CDR3 totals 13 residues. The CDR3 loop reads CASSIGDTDTQYF. CDR3 DNA: TGTGCCAGTAGTATAGGAGACACAGATACGCAGTATTTT.

The chain employs TRBV4-2 and TRBJ2-1; no clear D gene. V was clipped by 0 bases and J by 5 bases, with 5 bases between them. Germline V gene lookup returns CDR1 LGHNA and CDR2 YNFKEQ. The CDR3 runs to 13 residues. CDR3 nucleotides: TGTGCCAGCAGCCAAGAGGCAGACAATGAGCAGTTCTTC. As protein: CASSQEADNEQFF.

The rearrangement joins TRBV28 to TRBJ1-2; a possible D gene is TRBD1 (5 bases). The CDR3 extends over 13 amino acids. The V gene's germline CDR1 is MDHEN and CDR2 SYDVKM. V lost 0 bases and J lost 8, with 10 bases in between. The DNA for the CDR3 is TGTGCCAGCAGTTTATGGTTAAGGGGCGGCTACACCTTC. This encodes CASSLWLRGGYTF.

Remarks on this clone: At one end the junction does not follow the germline gene, possibly because of a read error. This chain links TRBV10-3 with TRBJ2-7; D not resolved. Germline CDR1 ENHRY, CDR2 SYGVKD. The CDR3 runs 10 residues. The CDR3 is CAIAAADHQF. The CDR3 DNA follows: TGTGCCATAGCCGCGGCAGATCACCAATTC.

This chain joins TRBV4-3 and TRBJ1-6, with D hard to call. The CDR3 length is 16 residues. CDR1 and CDR2 from the germline V gene are LGHNA and YSLEER. The V gene lost 3 bases and the J gene lost 9 bases, with 18 bases spanning the gap. The CDR3 here is CASSHANQRSGSPLHF. In DNA form, the CDR3 reads TGCGCCAGCAGCCATGCCAATCAGAGATCGGGTTCACCCCTCCACTTT.

V is TRBV24-1 and J is TRBJ2-5, with 8 bases matching TRBD1. Germline CDR1 reads KGHDR; CDR2 reads SFDVKD. This CDR3 is 16 amino acids long. The junction had 6 bases not matched to a gene; V was cut back by 2 bases and J by 2 bases. Written as DNA, the CDR3 is TGTGCCACCAGTGATTGGCCAAGACAGGGGCAAGAGACCCAGTACTTC. This translates into CATSDWPRQGQETQYF.

In nucleotides, the CDR3 is TGTGCCAGCAGCTTGAGAAGCGGGAGGGCCACCGGGGAGCTGTTTTTT. It translates to CASSLRSGRATGELFF. This sequence joins TRBV7-9 and TRBJ2-2, with TRBD2 identical over 10 bases. Germline CDR1 SEHNR, CDR2 FQNEAQ (reference sequence). V was pared by 3 bases and J by 4 bases, with 5 bases of the junction left unmatched. The CDR3 is 16 residues long.

This chain uses TRBV6-1 with TRBJ1-3; D remains ambiguous. The germline gives CDR1 MNHNS, CDR2 SASEGT. Trimming removed 3 bases from V and 0 bases from J, with 6 bases in between. This CDR3 comprises 14 residues. This CDR3 is CASSEAFSGNTIYF. For the CDR3, the DNA is TGTGCCAGCAGTGAGGCCTTCTCTGGAAACACCATATATTTT.

This chain connects TRBV19 to TRBJ1-5, with D maybe TRBD1 (5 bases). Trimming pared 7 bases from V and 9 bases from J, leaving 19 bases between. The length of the CDR3 is 14 residues. Germline CDR1 reads LNHDA; CDR2 reads SQIVND (reference sequence). CDR3 in DNA: TGTGCCAGTACTATCGACAGCTCCGGGAGGCCCCAGCATTTT. Translation: CASTIDSSGRPQHF.

This clone is a singleton in its sample. This chain joins TRBV11-3 and TRBJ2-2; a weak D match, TRBD2 (7 bases). The CDR3 is made up of 13 amino acids. The V and J ends lost 9 bases and 7 bases respectively, with 15 bases between them. CDR1 and CDR2 from the germline V gene are SGHNT and YENEEA. The CDR3: CASRRGGIGELFF. DNA for the CDR3: TGTGCCAGTCGGAGGGGGGGCATCGGGGAGCTGTTTTTT.